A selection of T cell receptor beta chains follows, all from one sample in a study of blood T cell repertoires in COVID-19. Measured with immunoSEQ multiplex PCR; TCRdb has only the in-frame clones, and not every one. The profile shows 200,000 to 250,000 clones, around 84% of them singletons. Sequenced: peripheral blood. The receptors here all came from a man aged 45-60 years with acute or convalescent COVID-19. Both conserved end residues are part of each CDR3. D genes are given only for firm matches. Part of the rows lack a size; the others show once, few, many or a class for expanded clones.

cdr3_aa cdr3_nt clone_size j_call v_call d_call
CARSLSTLKFPYEQYF TGTGCCAGAAGCTTGTCTACTCTCAAATTTCCCTACGAGCAGTACTTC - TRBJ2-7 TRBV5-3 -
CSVDSEFHTEAFF TGCAGCGTTGATTCAGAATTTCACACTGAAGCTTTCTTT - TRBJ1-1 TRBV29-1 -
CSGGQPNEKLFF TGCAGCGGGGGACAGCCGAATGAAAAACTGTTTTTT - TRBJ1-4 TRBV29-1 TRBD1
CASSVGGLALETQYF TGTGCCAGCAGCGTAGGGGGACTAGCGCTAGAGACCCAGTACTTC - TRBJ2-5 TRBV9 TRBD2
CASSTGRGSGANVLTF TGTGCCAGCAGCACTGGGCGGGGCTCTGGGGCCAACGTCCTGACTTTC - TRBJ2-6 TRBV7-7 -
CASSMGQGLYGYTF TGTGCCAGTAGTATGGGACAGGGTCTCTATGGCTACACCTTC - TRBJ1-2 TRBV19 TRBD1
CASSLAVGGEAFF TGTGCCAGCAGCTTAGCGGTCGGTGGTGAAGCTTTCTTT - TRBJ1-1 TRBV7-9 -
CASSQDRLAGFYEQYF TGTGCCAGCAGCCAAGATAGGCTGGCGGGTTTCTACGAGCAGTACTTC - TRBJ2-7 TRBV3-1/TRBV3-2 -
CASSLKGKNTGELFF TGTGCCAGCAGCTTAAAGGGGAAGAACACCGGGGAGCTGTTTTTT - TRBJ2-2 TRBV7-9 -
CASSELGGGLYNEQFF TGTGCCAGCAGTGAACTGGGCGGGGGGCTGTACAATGAGCAGTTCTTC - TRBJ2-1 TRBV2 TRBD2
CASTSAGSSYNEQFF TGTGCCAGCACCTCGGCCGGGAGCTCCTACAATGAGCAGTTCTTC - TRBJ2-1 TRBV2 -
CASLPTVGLEYNEQFF TGTGCCAGCCTCCCGACAGTTGGTTTAGAGTACAATGAGCAGTTCTTC - TRBJ2-1 TRBV7-8 -
CAISETPGRTEAFF TGTGCCATCAGTGAAACACCTGGGCGCACTGAAGCTTTCTTT - TRBJ1-1 TRBV10-3 -
CASSQWGGPQHF TGTGCCAGCAGCCAATGGGGAGGGCCCCAGCATTTT once TRBJ1-5 TRBV2 -
CASSLPGGDTIYF TGTGCCAGCAGCTTACCAGGGGGTGACACCATATATTTT - TRBJ1-3 TRBV7-8 TRBD1
CAWSESNEQFF TGTGCCTGGAGTGAGAGCAATGAGCAGTTCTTC - TRBJ2-1 TRBV30 -
CASSLAGLAGIGPNEQFF TGCGCCAGCAGCTTGGCAGGACTAGCGGGGATCGGTCCCAATGAGCAGTTCTTC - TRBJ2-1 TRBV5-1 TRBD2
CASSPAQGLTYQETQYF TGCGCCAGCAGCCCGGCCCAGGGACTAACTTACCAAGAGACCCAGTACTTC - TRBJ2-5 TRBV5-1 TRBD2
CASSARQGLNTEAFF TGTGCCAGCTCAGCTAGACAGGGGTTGAACACTGAAGCTTTCTTT - TRBJ1-1 TRBV18 TRBD1
CSASPGYQLAGGLKAQYF TGCAGTGCTAGTCCAGGGTACCAGTTGGCGGGGGGACTCAAGGCCCAGTACTTC - TRBJ2-5 TRBV20-1 TRBD2
CASSLAGATTGELFF TGTGCCAGCAGCTTAGCGGGGGCCACTACCGGGGAGCTGTTTTTT - TRBJ2-2 TRBV5-4 TRBD2
CSVSQGAGSPLHF TGCAGCGTTTCACAGGGGGCCGGTTCACCCCTCCACTTT - TRBJ1-6 TRBV29-1 TRBD1
CASSVGTSGLNEQFF TGTGCCAGCAGTGTGGGGACTAGCGGGCTGAATGAGCAGTTCTTC - TRBJ2-1 TRBV2 TRBD2
CASSGGSFSYNEQFF TGTGCCAGCAGTGGAGGAAGTTTCTCCTACAATGAGCAGTTCTTC - TRBJ2-1 TRBV2 -
CASSLSSQGVSYEQYF TGCGCCAGCAGCTTGAGTTCACAGGGGGTATCCTACGAGCAGTACTTC - TRBJ2-7 TRBV5-1 TRBD1
CASSESSEQFF TGCGCCAGCAGTGAGTCTAGTGAGCAGTTCTTC - TRBJ2-1 TRBV10-1 -